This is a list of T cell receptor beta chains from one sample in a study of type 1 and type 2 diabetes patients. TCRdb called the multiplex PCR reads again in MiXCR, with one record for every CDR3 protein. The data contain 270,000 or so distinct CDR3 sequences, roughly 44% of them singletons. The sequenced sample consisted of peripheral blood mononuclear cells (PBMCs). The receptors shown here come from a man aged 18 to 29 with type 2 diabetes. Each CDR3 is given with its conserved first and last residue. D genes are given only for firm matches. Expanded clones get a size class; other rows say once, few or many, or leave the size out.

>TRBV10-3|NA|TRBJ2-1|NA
CAAGPDSPYNEQFF
TGTGCCGCCGGGCCGGACAGCCCCTACAATGAGCAGTTCTTC
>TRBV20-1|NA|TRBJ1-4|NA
CSASIHGSEKLFF
TGCAGTGCTAGTATCCACGGTTCGGAAAAACTGTTTTTT
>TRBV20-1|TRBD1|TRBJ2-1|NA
CSASQGDEQFF
TGCAGTGCTAGTCAGGGGGATGAGCAGTTCTTC
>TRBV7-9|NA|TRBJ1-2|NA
CASSLTAGLDGCTF
TGTGCCAGCAGCTTAACTGCAGGTTTAGATGGCTGCACCTTC
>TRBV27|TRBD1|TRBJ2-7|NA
CASSPLGQGRPYEQYF
TGTGCCAGCAGTCCATTAGGACAGGGAAGGCCCTACGAGCAGTACTTC
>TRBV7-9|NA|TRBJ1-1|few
CASSGGAWNTEAFF
TGTGCCAGCAGCGGCGGGGCGTGGAACACTGAAGCTTTCTTT
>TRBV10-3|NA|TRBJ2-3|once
CASSYIGGGGVGTDTQYF
TGTGCCAGCAGTTACATAGGGGGCGGGGGAGTGGGCACAGATACGCAGTATTTT
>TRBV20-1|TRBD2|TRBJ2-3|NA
CSARPGGAGGSTDTQYF
TGCAGTGCCCGGCCCGGCGGAGCGGGGGGAAGCACAGATACGCAGTATTTT
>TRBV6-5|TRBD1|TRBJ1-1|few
CASSYGVDRASEAFF
TGTGCCAGCAGTTATGGGGTGGACAGGGCCTCTGAAGCTTTCTTT
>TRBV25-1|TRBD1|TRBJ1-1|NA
CASSEPLGTANTEAFF
TGTGCCAGCAGTGAGCCGCTCGGGACAGCGAACACTGAAGCTTTCTTT
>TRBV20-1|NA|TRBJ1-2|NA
CSARGRDLSVYTF
TGCAGTGCTAGAGGCAGGGACCTATCTGTCTACACCTTC
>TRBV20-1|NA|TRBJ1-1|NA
CSARKSNTEAFF
TGCAGTGCAAGGAAGTCGAACACTGAAGCTTTCTTT
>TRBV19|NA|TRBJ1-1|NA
CASSIVGFPGINTEAFF
TGTGCCAGTAGTATAGTGGGGTTTCCCGGGATTAACACTGAAGCTTTCTTT
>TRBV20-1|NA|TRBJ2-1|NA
CSASGENEQFF
TGCAGTGCTAGCGGGGAGAATGAGCAGTTCTTC
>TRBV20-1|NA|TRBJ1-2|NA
CSAWGGYGYTF
TGCAGTGCTTGGGGGGGGTATGGCTACACCTTC
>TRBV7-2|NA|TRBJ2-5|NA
CASSQSRGEETQYF
TGTGCCAGCAGCCAGTCCAGGGGCGAGGAGACCCAGTACTTC
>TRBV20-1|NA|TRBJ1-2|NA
CSAMNSPNYGYTF
TGCAGTGCTATGAACAGCCCTAACTATGGCTACACCTTC
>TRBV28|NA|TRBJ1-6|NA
CASSFGARNSPLHF
TGTGCCAGCAGTTTTGGGGCAAGGAATTCACCCCTCCACTTT
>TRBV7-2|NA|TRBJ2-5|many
CASSSRQGGQETQYF
TGTGCCAGCAGCTCACGACAGGGAGGTCAAGAGACCCAGTACTTC
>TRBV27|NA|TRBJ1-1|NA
CASSFIGNTEAFF
TGTGCCAGCAGTTTTATTGGGAACACTGAAGCTTTCTTT